This T cell receptor beta chain was sequenced for a study of T cell repertoires in cytomegalovirus infection. As for the study in general: The authors relied on CMV epitopes, both recently identified HLA-C-restricted and well-studied HLA-B-restricted. Study findings and constraints: Public TCR beta family frequency separated CMV-and-HLA carriers, including in an independent cohort.

Germline assignment: CDR1 SEHNR and CDR2 FQNEAQ (reference sequence). The CDR3 has 15 amino acids. Trimming cost V 5 bases and J 4 bases; bases outside gene matches: 9. TCRdb passed the reads through MiXCR, listing each CDR3 protein once. The profile shows approximately 770,000 distinct CDR3 sequences, roughly 29% of them singletons. In this sample, this clonotype turned up many times. Its specificity is not known. Sequences were derived from cultured CD8+ T cells from PBMCs, sampled from culture after CMV antigen stimulation. The TCR originated in a human donor in good health (CMV status not recorded). Some clones in this sample may be carry-over from other donors' samples. The chain links TRBV7-9 to TRBJ2-3, with TRBD1 matching 7 bases. The CDR3 sequence: CASSQIPGGSDTQYF. CDR3 coding DNA: TGTGCCAGCAGCCAAATCCCAGGGGGTTCAGATACGCAGTATTTT.